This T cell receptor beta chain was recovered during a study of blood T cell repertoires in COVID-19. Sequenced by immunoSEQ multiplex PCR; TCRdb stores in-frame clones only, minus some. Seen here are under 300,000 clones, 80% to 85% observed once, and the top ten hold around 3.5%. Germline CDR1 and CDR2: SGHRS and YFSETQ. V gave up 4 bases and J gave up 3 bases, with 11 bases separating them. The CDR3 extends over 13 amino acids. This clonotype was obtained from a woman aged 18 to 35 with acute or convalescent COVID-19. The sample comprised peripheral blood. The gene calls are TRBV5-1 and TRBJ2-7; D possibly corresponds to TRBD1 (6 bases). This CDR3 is CASSLGHGYEQYF. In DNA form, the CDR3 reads TGCGCCAGCAGCCTGGGACACGGCTACGAGCAGTACTTC.